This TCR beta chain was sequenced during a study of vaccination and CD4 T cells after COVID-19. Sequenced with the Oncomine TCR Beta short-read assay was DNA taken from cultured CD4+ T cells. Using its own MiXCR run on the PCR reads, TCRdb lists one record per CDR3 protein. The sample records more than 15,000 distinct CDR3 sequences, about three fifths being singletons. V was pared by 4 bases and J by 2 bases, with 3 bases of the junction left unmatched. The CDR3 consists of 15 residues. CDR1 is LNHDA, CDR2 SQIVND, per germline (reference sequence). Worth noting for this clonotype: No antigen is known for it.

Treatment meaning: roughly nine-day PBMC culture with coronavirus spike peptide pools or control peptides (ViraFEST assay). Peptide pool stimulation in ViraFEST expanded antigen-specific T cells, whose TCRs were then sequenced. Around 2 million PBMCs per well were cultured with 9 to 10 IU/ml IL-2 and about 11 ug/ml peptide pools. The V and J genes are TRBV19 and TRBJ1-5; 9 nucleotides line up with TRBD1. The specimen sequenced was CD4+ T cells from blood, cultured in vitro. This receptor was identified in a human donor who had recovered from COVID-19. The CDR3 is CASSRGQGGNQPQHF. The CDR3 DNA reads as TGTGCCAGTAGTAGGGGACAGGGAGGCAATCAGCCCCAGCATTTT.